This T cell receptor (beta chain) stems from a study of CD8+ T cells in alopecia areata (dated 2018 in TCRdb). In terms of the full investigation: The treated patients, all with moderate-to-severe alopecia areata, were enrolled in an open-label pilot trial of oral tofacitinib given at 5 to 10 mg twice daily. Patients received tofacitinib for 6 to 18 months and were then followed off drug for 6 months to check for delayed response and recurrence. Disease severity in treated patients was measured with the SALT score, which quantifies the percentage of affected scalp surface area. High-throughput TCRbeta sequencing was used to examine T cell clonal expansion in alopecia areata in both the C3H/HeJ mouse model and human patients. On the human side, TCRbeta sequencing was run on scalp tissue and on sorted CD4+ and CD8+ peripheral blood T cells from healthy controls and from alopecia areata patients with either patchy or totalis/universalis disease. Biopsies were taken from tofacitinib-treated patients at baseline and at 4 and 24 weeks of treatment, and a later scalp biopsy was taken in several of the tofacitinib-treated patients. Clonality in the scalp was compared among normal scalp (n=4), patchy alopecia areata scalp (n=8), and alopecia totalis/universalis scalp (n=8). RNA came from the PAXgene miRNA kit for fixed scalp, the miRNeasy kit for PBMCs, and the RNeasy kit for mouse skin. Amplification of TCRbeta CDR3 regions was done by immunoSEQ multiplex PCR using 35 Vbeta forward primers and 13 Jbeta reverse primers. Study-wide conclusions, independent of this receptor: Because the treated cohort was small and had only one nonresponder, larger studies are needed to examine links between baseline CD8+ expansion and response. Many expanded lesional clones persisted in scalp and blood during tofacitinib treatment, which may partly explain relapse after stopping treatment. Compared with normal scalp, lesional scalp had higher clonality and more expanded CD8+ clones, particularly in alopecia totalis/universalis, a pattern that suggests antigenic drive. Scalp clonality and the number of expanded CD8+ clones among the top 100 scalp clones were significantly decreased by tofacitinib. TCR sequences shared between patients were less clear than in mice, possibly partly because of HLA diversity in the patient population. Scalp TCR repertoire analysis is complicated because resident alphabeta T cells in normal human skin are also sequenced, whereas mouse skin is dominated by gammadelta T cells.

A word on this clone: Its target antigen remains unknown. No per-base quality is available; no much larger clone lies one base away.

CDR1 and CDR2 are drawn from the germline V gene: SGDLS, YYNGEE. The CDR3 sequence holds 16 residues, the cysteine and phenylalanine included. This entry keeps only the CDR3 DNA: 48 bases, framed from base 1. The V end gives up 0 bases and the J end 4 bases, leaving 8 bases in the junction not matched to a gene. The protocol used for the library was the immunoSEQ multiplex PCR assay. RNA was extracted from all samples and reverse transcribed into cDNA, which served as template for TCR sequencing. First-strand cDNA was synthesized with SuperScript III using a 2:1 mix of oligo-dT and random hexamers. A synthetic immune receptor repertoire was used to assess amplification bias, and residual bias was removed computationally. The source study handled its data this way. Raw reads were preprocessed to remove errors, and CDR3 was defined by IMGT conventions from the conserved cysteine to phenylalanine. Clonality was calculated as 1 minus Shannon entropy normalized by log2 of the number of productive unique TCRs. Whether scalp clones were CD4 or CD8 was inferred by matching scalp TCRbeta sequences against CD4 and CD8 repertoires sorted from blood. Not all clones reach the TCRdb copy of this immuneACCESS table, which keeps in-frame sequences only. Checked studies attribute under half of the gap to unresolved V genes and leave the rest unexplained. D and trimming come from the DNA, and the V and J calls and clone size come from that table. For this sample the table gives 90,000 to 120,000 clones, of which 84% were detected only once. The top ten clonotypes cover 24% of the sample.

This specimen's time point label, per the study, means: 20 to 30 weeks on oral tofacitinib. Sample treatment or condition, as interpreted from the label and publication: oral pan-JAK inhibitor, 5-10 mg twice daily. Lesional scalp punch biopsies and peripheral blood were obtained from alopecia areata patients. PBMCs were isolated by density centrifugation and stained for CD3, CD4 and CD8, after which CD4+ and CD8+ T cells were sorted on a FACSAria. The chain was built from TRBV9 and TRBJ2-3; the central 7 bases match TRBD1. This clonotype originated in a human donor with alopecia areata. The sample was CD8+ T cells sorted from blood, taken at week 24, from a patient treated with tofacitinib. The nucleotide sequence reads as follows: TGTGCCAGCAGCGTAGATAACAGGGGTCCCGCAGATACGCAGTATTTT. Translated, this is CASSVDNRGPADTQYF.